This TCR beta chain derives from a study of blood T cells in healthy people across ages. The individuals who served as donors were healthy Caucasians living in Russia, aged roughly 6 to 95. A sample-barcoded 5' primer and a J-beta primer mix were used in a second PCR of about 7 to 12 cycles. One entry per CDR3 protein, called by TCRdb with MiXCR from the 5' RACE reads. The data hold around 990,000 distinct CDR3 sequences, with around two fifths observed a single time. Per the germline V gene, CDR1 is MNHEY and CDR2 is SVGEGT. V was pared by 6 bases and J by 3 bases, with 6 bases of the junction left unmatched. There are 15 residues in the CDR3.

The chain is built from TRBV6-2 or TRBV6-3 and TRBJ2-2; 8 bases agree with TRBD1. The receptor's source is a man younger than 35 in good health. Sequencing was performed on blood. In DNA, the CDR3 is TGTGCCAGCAGCCGCGGACAGGGCGACACCGGGGAGCTGTTTTTT. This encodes CASSRGQGDTGELFF.